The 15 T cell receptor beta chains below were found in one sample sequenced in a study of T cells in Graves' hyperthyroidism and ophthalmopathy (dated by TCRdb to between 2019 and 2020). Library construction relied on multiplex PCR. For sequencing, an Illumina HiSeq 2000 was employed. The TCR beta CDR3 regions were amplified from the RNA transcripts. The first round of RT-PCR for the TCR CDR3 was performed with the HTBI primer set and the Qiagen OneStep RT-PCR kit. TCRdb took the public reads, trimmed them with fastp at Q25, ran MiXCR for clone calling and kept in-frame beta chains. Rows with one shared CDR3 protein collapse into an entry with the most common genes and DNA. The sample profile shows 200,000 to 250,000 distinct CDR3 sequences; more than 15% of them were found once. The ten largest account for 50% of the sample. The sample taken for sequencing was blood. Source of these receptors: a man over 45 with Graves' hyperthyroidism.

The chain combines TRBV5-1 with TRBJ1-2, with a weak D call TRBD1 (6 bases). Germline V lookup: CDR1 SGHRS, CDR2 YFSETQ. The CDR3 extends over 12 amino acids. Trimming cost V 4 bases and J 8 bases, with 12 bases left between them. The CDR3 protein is CASSPGGEGYTF. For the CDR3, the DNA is TGCGCCAGCAGCCCCGGGGGCGAGGGCTACACCTTC. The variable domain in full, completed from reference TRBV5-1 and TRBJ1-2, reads KAGVTQTPRYLIKTRGQQVTLSCSPISGHRSVSWYQQTPGQGLQFLFEYFSETQRNKGNFPGRFSGRQFSNSRSEMNVSTLELGDSALYLCASSPGGEGYTFGSGTRLTVV.

The CDR3 sequence is CASSPAGQGRNSPLHF. CDR3 bases: TGCGCCAGCAGTCCAGCAGGGCAGGGGAGGAATTCACCCCTCCACTTT. The rearrangement links TRBV4-3 to TRBJ1-6; a possible D gene is TRBD1 (6 bases). This CDR3 has 16 amino acids. The ends were cut back, 6 bases at V and 7 bases at J, with 19 bases in the middle. Germline-derived CDR1 and CDR2 are LGHNA and YSLEER.

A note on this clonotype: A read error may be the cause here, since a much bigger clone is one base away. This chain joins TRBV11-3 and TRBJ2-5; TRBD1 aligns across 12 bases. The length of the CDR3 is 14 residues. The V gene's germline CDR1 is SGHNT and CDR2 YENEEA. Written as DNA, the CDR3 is TGTGCCGGCAGCGCGGGACAGGGGGCAGAGACCCAGTACTTC. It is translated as CAGSAGQGAETQYF.

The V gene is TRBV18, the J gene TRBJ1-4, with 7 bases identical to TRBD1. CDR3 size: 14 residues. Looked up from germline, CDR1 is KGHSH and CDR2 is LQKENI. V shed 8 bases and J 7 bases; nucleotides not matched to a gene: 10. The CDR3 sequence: CASQDWTGGEKLFF. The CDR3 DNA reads TGTGCCAGCCAAGACTGGACAGGAGGTGAAAAACTGTTTTTT.

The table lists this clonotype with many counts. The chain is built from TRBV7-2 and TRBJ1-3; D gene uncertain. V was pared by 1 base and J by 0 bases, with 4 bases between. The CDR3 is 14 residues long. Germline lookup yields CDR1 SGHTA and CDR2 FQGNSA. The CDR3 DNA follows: TGTGCCAGCAGCTTAGGACACTCTGGAAACACCATATATTTT. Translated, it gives CASSLGHSGNTIYF.

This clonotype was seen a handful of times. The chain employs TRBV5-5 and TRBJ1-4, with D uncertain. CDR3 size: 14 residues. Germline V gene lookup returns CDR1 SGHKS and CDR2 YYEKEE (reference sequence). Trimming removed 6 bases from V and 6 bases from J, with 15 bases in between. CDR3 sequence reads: CASNPTPSDEKLFF. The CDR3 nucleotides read TGTGCCAGCAACCCGACCCCCTCGGATGAAAAACTGTTTTTT.

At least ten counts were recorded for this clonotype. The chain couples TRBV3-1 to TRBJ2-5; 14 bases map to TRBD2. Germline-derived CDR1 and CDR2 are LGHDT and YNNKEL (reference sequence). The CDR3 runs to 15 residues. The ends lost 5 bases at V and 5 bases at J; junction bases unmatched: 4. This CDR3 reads CASSRGLAGVETQYF. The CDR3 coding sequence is TGTGCCAGCAGCAGGGGACTAGCGGGAGTCGAGACCCAGTACTTC.

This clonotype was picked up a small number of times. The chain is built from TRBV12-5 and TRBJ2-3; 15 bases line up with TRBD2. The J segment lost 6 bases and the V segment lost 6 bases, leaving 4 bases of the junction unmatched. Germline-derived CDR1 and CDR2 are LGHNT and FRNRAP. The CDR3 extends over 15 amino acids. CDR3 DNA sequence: TGTGCTAGTGGATACGGGACTAGCGGGAGGGATACGCAGTATTTT. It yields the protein CASGYGTSGRDTQYF. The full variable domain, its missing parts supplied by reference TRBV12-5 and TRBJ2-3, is DARVTQTPRHKVTEMGQEVTMRCQPILGHNTVFWYRQTMMQGLELLAYFRNRAPLDDSGMPKDRFSAEMPDATLATLKIQPSEPRDSAVYFCASGYGTSGRDTQYFGPGTRLTVL.

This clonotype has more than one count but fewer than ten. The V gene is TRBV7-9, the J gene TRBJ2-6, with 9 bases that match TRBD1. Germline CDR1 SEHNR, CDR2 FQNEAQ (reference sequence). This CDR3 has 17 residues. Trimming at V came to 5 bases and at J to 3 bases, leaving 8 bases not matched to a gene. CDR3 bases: TGTGCCAGCAGCCAAACAACAGGGGGCTTTGGGGCCAACGTCCTGACTTTC. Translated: CASSQTTGGFGANVLTF.

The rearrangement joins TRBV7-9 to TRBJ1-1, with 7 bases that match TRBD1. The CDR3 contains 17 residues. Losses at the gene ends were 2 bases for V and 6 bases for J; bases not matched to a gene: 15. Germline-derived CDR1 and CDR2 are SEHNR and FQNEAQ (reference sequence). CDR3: CASSLPQGGISRAEAFF. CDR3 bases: TGTGCCAGCAGCTTACCCCAGGGGGGTATATCGCGCGCTGAAGCTTTCTTT.

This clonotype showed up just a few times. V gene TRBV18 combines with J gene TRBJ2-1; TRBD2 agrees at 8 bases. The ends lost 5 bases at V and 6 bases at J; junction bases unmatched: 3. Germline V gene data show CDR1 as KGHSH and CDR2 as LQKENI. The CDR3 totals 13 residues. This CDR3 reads CASSTGTSNEQFF. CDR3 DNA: TGTGCCAGCTCAACCGGGACTAGCAATGAGCAGTTCTTC.

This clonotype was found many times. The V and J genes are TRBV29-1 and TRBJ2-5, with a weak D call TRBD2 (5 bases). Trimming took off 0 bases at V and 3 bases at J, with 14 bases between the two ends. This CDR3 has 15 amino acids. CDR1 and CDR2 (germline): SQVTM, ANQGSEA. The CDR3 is CSVEDLRDIEETQYF. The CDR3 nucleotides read TGCAGCGTTGAAGATCTCCGGGATATCGAAGAGACCCAGTACTTC.

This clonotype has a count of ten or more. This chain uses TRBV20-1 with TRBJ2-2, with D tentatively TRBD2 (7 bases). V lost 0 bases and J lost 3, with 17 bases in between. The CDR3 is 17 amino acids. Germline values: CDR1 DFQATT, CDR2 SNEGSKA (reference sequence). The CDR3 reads CSARDGGGAWDTGELFF. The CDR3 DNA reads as TGCAGTGCTAGAGATGGAGGGGGGGCGTGGGACACCGGGGAGCTGTTTTTT.

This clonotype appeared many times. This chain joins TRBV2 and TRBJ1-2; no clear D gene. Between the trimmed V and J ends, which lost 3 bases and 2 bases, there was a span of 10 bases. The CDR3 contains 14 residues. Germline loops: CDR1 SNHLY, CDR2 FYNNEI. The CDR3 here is CASSEWRTNYGYTF. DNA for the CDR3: TGTGCCAGCAGTGAGTGGCGTACCAACTATGGCTACACCTTC.

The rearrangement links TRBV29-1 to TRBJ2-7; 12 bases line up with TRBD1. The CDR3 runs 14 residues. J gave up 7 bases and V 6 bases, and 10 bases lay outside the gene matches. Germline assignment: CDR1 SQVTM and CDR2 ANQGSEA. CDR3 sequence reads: CSVQEGQGAGEQYF. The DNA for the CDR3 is TGCAGCGTACAAGAGGGACAGGGGGCTGGGGAGCAGTACTTC.